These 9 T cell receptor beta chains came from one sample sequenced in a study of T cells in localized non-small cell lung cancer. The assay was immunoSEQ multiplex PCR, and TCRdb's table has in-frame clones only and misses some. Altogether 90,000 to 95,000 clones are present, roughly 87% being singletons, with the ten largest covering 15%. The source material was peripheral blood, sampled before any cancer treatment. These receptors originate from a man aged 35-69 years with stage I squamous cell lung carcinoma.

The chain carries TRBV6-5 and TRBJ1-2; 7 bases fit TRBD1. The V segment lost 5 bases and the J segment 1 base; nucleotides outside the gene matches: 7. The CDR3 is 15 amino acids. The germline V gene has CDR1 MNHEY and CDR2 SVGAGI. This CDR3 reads CASSPTGVGNYGYTF. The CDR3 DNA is TGTGCCAGCAGTCCCACAGGGGTTGGTAACTATGGCTACACCTTC.

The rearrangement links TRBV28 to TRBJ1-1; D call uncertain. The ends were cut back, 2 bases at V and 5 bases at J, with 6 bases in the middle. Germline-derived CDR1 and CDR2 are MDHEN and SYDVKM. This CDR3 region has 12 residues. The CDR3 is CASSLKRTEAFF. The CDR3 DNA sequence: TGTGCCAGCAGTTTAAAGAGGACTGAAGCTTTCTTT. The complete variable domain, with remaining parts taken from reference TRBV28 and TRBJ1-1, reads DVKVTQSSRYLVKRTGEKVFLECVQDMDHENMFWYRQDPGLGLRLIYFSYDVKMKEKGDIPEGYSVSREKKERFSLILESASTNQTSMYLCASSLKRTEAFFGQGTRLTVV.

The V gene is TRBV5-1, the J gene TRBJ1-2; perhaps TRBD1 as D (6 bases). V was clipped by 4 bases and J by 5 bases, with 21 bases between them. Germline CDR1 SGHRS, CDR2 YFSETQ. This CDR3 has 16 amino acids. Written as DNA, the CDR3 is TGCGCCAGCAGCGAAGGGGGGGTAAGACAGTCGTATGGCTACACCTTC. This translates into CASSEGGVRQSYGYTF.

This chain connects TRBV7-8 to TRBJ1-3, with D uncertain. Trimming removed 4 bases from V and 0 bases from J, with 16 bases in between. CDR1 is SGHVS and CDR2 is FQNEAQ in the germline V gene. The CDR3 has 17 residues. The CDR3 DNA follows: TGTGCCAGCAGCTCCCTAGGAGGCCGAAACTCTGGAAACACCATATATTTT. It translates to CASSSLGGRNSGNTIYF. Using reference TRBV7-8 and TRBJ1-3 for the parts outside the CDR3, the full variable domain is GAGVSQSPRYKVAKRGQDVALRCDPISGHVSLFWYQQALGQGPEFLTYFQNEAQLDKSGLPSDRFFAERPEGSVSTLKIQRTQQEDSAVYLCASSSLGGRNSGNTIYFGEGSWLTVV.

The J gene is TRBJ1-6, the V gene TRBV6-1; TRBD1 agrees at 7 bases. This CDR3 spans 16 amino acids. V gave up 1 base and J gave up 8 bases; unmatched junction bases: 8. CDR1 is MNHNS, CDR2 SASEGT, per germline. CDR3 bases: TGTGCCAGCAGTGAAGGCCCCTTAGGGGGCTATTCACCCCTCCACTTT. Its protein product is CASSEGPLGGYSPLHF.

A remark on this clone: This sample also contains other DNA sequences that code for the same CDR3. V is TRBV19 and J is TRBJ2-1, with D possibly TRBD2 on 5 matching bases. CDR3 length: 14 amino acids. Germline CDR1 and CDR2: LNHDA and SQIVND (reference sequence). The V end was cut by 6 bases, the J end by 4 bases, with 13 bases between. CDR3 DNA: TGTGCCAGTAGCATCCAGACGGGGTACAATGAGCAGTTCTTC. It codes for CASSIQTGYNEQFF.

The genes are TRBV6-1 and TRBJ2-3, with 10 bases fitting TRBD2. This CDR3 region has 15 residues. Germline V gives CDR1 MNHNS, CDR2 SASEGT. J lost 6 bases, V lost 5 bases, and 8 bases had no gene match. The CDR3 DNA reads TGTGCCAGCAGTTTTTCAAGCGGGGGGGCGGATACGCAGTATTTT. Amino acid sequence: CASSFSSGGADTQYF.

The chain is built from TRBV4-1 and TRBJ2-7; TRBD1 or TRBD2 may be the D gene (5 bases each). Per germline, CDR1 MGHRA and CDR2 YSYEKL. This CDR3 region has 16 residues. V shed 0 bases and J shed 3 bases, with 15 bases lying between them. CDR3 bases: TGCGCCAGCAGCCAAGAAACGGCAGGGACGGGCTACGAGCAGTACTTC. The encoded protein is CASSQETAGTGYEQYF.

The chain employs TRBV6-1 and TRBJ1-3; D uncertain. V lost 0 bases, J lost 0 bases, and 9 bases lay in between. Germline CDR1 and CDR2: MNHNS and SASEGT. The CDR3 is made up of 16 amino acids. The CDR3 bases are TGTGCCAGCAGTGAAGCTAGCGGAAGCTCTGGAAACACCATATATTTT. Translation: CASSEASGSSGNTIYF.